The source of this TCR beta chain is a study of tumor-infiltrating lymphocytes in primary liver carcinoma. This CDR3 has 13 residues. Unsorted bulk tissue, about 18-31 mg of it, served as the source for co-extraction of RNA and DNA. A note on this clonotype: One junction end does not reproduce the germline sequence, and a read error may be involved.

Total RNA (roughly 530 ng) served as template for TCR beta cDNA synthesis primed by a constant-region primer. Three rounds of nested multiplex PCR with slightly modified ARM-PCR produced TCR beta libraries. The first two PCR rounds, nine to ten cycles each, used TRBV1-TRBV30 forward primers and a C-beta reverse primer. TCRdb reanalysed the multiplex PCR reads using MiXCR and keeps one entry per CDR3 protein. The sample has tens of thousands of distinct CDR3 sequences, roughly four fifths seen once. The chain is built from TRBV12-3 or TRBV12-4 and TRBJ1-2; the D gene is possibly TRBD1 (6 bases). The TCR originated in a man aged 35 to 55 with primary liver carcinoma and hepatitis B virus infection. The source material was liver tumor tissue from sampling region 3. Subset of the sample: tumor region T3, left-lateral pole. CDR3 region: CASSLRGAGGFTF. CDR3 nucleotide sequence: TGTGCCAGCAGTTTGAGGGGGGCGGGGGGCTTCACTTTC.